This T cell receptor (beta chain) is from a study of blood T cell repertoires in COVID-19. Germline CDR1 and CDR2: MRHNA and SNTAGT. The CDR3 loop spans 12 amino acids. V shed 8 bases and J shed 3 bases, with 7 bases lying between them. The table came from immunoSEQ multiplex PCR; TCRdb's copy has only in-frame clones and leaves some out. The table lists hundreds of thousands of clones, around 87% of them singletons, with roughly 6% in the top ten. J is TRBJ2-2 and V is TRBV6-4; D not resolved. The sequence was collected from a woman between 50 and 59 years old with COVID-19, enrolled during active disease. Sequencing used peripheral blood. The CDR3 DNA sequence: TGTGCCAGCCGACGGGACACCGGGGAGCTGTTTTTT. It translates to CASRRDTGELFF.